These 31 T cell receptor beta chains were sequenced from one sample in a study of blood T cell repertoires in COVID-19. The protocol was immunoSEQ multiplex PCR, while the TCRdb copy is restricted to in-frame clones and leaves out a portion. The data hold about 150,000 clones, with 80% to 90% observed a single time. The sequenced sample consisted of peripheral blood. The receptors originated from a woman aged 40 to 50 with acute or convalescent COVID-19.

For this clone: This specimen includes other DNA sequences encoding the same CDR3. This chain links TRBV18 with TRBJ2-1; 9 bases map to TRBD2. V lost 0 bases and J lost 7; bases outside the gene matches: 7. Per the germline V gene, CDR1 is KGHSH and CDR2 is LQKENI. This CDR3 is 16 amino acids long. The CDR3 coding sequence is TGTGCCAGCTCACCACCGGGCGCGGGAGGGGGAAATGAGCAGTTCTTC. Translated: CASSPPGAGGGNEQFF.

The genes are TRBV19 and TRBJ1-6; D ambiguous. Germline-derived CDR1 and CDR2 are LNHDA and SQIVND (reference sequence). Trimming left V 3 bases short and J 6 bases short, with 15 bases between. The CDR3 has 16 residues. This CDR3 is CASSISAGEGNSPLHF. Written as DNA, the CDR3 is TGTGCCAGTAGTATCTCCGCGGGAGAGGGTAATTCACCCCTCCACTTT.

V and J are TRBV7-8 and TRBJ1-5; D might be TRBD1 (5 bases). Germline CDR1 SGHVS, CDR2 FQNEAQ. The ends were cut back, 4 bases at V and 1 base at J, with 14 bases in the middle. This CDR3 contains 16 residues. In DNA, the CDR3 is TGTGCCAGCAGCTCTAGTGCAGGACACAGCAATCAGCCCCAGCATTTT. Amino acid sequence: CASSSSAGHSNQPQHF.

The CDR3 DNA sequence: TGTGCCAGCAGCCAACAAGTGAACACTGAAGCTTTCTTT. The encoded protein is CASSQQVNTEAFF. J is TRBJ1-1 and V is TRBV12-3 or TRBV12-4; D call uncertain. The CDR3 loop spans 13 amino acids. Trimming shortened V by 6 bases and J by 0 bases, and 8 bases separated the two germline ends.

This rearrangement joins TRBV5-1 to TRBJ2-1; 9 bases align to TRBD2. V was clipped by 0 bases and J by 1 base; unmatched bases: 5. This CDR3 contains 17 residues. Germline V gives CDR1 SGHRS, CDR2 YFSETQ. CDR3: CASSLVAGGLSYNEQFF. In DNA, the CDR3 is TGCGCCAGCAGCTTGGTGGCGGGAGGGCTATCCTACAATGAGCAGTTCTTC.

The chain uses TRBV5-1 and TRBJ2-3, with D possibly matching TRBD2 (6 bases). Trimming left V 4 bases short and J 2 bases short, with 11 bases between. Germline values: CDR1 SGHRS, CDR2 YFSETQ. This CDR3 is 14 amino acids long. The CDR3 region is CASSTRDSTDTQYF. The CDR3, as DNA: TGCGCCAGCAGCACGAGGGACTCCACAGATACGCAGTATTTT.

The chain is built from TRBV29-1 and TRBJ2-3, with 9 nucleotides matching TRBD1. V lost 5 bases, J lost 5 bases, and 5 bases stayed unmatched. Germline V lookup: CDR1 SQVTM, CDR2 ANQGSEA. This CDR3 is 13 amino acids long. The CDR3 DNA follows: TGCAGCGTTCACCCGGGACAGGGAGATACGCAGTATTTT. This encodes CSVHPGQGDTQYF.

This sequence joins TRBV11-3 and TRBJ1-1; 11 bases align to TRBD1. The CDR3 runs to 15 residues. Per germline, CDR1 SGHNT and CDR2 YENEEA. J was trimmed by 4 bases and V by 0 bases; bases with no gene match: 1. For the CDR3, the DNA is TGTGCCAGCAGCTTAGAAGGGACAGGGGGCACTGAAGCTTTCTTT. Translating it yields CASSLEGTGGTEAFF.

The chain combines TRBV19 with TRBJ1-6; D is uncertain. Germline CDR1 is LNHDA and CDR2 is SQIVND (reference sequence). V was trimmed by 5 bases and J by 9 bases, leaving 11 bases between them. The CDR3 length is 13 residues. The CDR3: CASSPAIGSPLHF. The CDR3 coding sequence is TGTGCCAGTAGTCCTGCGATCGGTTCACCCCTCCACTTT.

The chain employs TRBV2 and TRBJ1-5; 7 bases are shared with TRBD1. The CDR3 sequence is 16 residues long. Germline-derived CDR1 and CDR2 are SNHLY and FYNNEI. With 5 bases clipped from V and 1 base from J, the junction kept 8 bases outside the gene matches. CDR3 sequence reads: CASSQQGRSSNQPQHF. The CDR3 nucleotides read TGTGCCAGCAGTCAACAGGGGAGGTCGAGCAATCAGCCCCAGCATTTT.

The rearrangement joins TRBV7-3 to TRBJ2-1; 8 nucleotides agree with TRBD2. CDR3 length: 14 amino acids. The J segment lost 5 bases and the V segment lost 0 bases, leaving 0 bases of the junction unmatched. Germline V CDR1 and CDR2: SGHTA, FQGTGA. CDR3 amino acids: CASSLTSGDNEQFF. The CDR3 DNA follows: TGTGCCAGCAGCTTAACTAGCGGGGACAATGAGCAGTTCTTC.

The rearrangement joins TRBV21-1 to TRBJ1-2; TRBD1, the table's D call, lacks a check against the DNA. TRBV21-1 is termed a pseudogene. The CDR3 has 17 amino acids. CDR3 sequence reads: CASSKAADSKPGHGYTF. The CDR3 DNA follows: TGTGCCAGCAGCAAAGCTGCAGACAGCAAACCCGGGCATGGCTACACCTTC.

The genes are TRBV2 and TRBJ2-7; maybe TRBD1 (6 bases). The V end lost 7 bases, the J end lost 3 bases, and 16 bases lay between the germline ends. The CDR3 is 14 residues long. CDR1 and CDR2 from the germline V gene are SNHLY and FYNNEI. CDR3 DNA sequence: TGTGCCAGCAACTCCAGGGGCTCGAGCTACGAGCAGTACTTC. Protein: CASNSRGSSYEQYF. The entire variable domain, with the rest obtained from reference TRBV2 and TRBJ2-7, is as follows: EPEVTQTPSHQVTQMGQEVILRCVPISNHLYFYWYRQILGQKVEFLVSFYNNEISEKSEIFDDQFSVERPDGSNFTLKIRSTKLEDSAMYFCASNSRGSSYEQYFGPGTRLTVT.

This clone has only one observation. This chain joins TRBV6-6 and TRBJ1-3, with D possibly matching TRBD1 (6 bases). The germline CDR1 and CDR2 sequences are MNHNY and SVGAGI (reference sequence). The CDR3 has 16 residues. Trimming took 5 bases from V and 0 from J, leaving 14 bases between them. CDR3 in amino acids: CASSHGGTYSGNTIYF. CDR3 DNA: TGTGCCAGCAGTCACGGGGGGACATACTCTGGAAACACCATATATTTT.

CDR3 sequence (DNA): TGTGCCAGCAGTGAAAGGCGGGGGGGCCTCGGTGAGCAGTTCTTC. Translation gives CASSERRGGLGEQFF. This chain joins TRBV6-4 and TRBJ2-1, with 9 bases aligning to TRBD2. Unmatched junction bases numbered 9, after V lost 3 bases and J lost 9 bases. The CDR3 sequence is 15 residues long. Looked up from germline, CDR1 is MRHNA and CDR2 is SNTAGT.

The chain joins TRBV3-1 (or the pseudogene TRBV3-2) to TRBJ2-2; 9 bases line up with TRBD2. Germline-derived CDR1 and CDR2 are LGHDT and YNNKEL (reference sequence). V lost 0 bases, J lost 5 bases, and 16 bases stayed unmatched. This CDR3 contains 20 residues. CDR3 nucleotide sequence: TGTGCCAGCAGCCAAGATGCCGGGACTAGCTCAATTATCTATACCGGGGAGCTGTTTTTT. This gives the protein CASSQDAGTSSIIYTGELFF.

This clone came up once. V gene TRBV19 combines with J gene TRBJ2-1; D is perhaps TRBD2 (5 bases). With 3 bases removed from V and 0 bases from J, the gap between germline ends came to 12 bases. Germline CDR1 LNHDA, CDR2 SQIVND (reference sequence). The length of the CDR3 is 16 residues. As DNA, the CDR3 is TGTGCCAGTAGTATGGAAGCGGAGAGCTCCTACAATGAGCAGTTCTTC. This translates into CASSMEAESSYNEQFF.

The chain has TRBV24-1 and TRBJ1-5, with D unresolved. This CDR3 is built from 14 residues. Trimming shortened V by 2 bases and J by 6 bases, and 10 bases separated the two germline ends. Germline V lookup: CDR1 KGHDR, CDR2 SFDVKD. CDR3 coding DNA: TGTGCCACCAGTGATTCCACGAGAGGTCAGCCCCAGCATTTT. Protein: CATSDSTRGQPQHF.

CDR3 DNA: TGTGCCAGCAAAATAGAGACAGTCATGAACACTGAAGCTTTCTTT. Translation gives CASKIETVMNTEAFF. The chain carries TRBV6-5 and TRBJ1-1; D may be TRBD1 (5 bases). Germline V CDR1 and CDR2: MNHEY, SVGAGI. The CDR3 is made up of 15 amino acids. The germline V and J ends were trimmed by 7 bases and 0 bases, with 15 bases remaining between them.

This sequence joins TRBV19 and TRBJ2-2, with TRBD2 identical over 8 bases. The CDR3 has 16 residues. The junction had 4 bases not matched to a gene; V was cut back by 0 bases and J by 4 bases. CDR1 is LNHDA and CDR2 is SQIVND in the germline V gene (reference sequence). The DNA of the CDR3 is TGTGCCAGTAGTATAGATCGGGAGGGAGGCACCGGGGAGCTGTTTTTT. The encoded protein is CASSIDREGGTGELFF.

The genes are TRBV5-8 and TRBJ2-2; no clear D. The CDR3 runs 15 residues. V shed 5 bases and J shed 5 bases, with 16 bases lying between them. Germline V gene lookup returns CDR1 SGHTS and CDR2 YDEGEE. The CDR3 DNA reads TGTGCCAGCAGTCAAGACGCCCCGAGGACCGGGGAGCTGTTTTTT. Protein product: CASSQDAPRTGELFF.

This clone was counted once. The chain recombines TRBV28 with TRBJ1-5; D is unresolved. This CDR3 is built from 15 residues. Germline values: CDR1 MDHEN, CDR2 SYDVKM. Deletions cut 4 bases from V and 7 bases from J, with 17 bases between. In nucleotides, the CDR3 is TGTGCCAGCAGTTGGAGGAACGGCCAACGCCAGCCCCAGCATTTT. Its protein product is CASSWRNGQRQPQHF.

This rearrangement joins TRBV11-2 to TRBJ2-7, with a weak D call TRBD1 (6 bases). The ends were cut back, 5 bases at V and 12 bases at J, with 11 bases in the middle. The CDR3 spans 10 residues. The V gene's germline CDR1 is SGHAT and CDR2 FQNNGV. Here the CDR3 reads CASSLGQPYF. As DNA, the CDR3 is TGTGCCAGCAGCCTAGGACAGCCGTACTTC.

The chain uses TRBV28 and TRBJ1-1, with D perhaps matching TRBD1 (5 bases). This CDR3 comprises 16 residues. Germline V gene lookup returns CDR1 MDHEN and CDR2 SYDVKM. V lost 5 bases and J 6 bases, leaving 22 bases between the germline ends. Written as DNA, the CDR3 is TGTGCCAGCAGTCTTGGGACTGCTAAGCCTTCTGCTGAAGCTTTCTTT. Amino acids: CASSLGTAKPSAEAFF.

The chain combines TRBV28 with TRBJ2-3; weak D call: TRBD1 (5 bases). Trimming took 3 bases from V and 0 from J, leaving 22 bases between them. CDR1 and CDR2 from the germline V gene are MDHEN and SYDVKM. CDR3 length: 19 amino acids. CDR3 sequence reads: CASSLFFSPFRESTDTQYF. DNA for the CDR3: TGTGCCAGCAGTTTGTTTTTCTCACCGTTCAGGGAAAGCACAGATACGCAGTATTTT.

This clone was seen a single time. V usage is TRBV2 and J usage is TRBJ2-3; D not certain. This CDR3 has 15 residues. The V gene's germline CDR1 is SNHLY and CDR2 FYNNEI. V was clipped by 2 bases and J by 1 base, with 10 bases between them. The CDR3 spells CASSELSVRTDTQYF. The CDR3 nucleotides are TGTGCCAGCAGTGAATTGTCAGTTCGCACAGATACGCAGTATTTT.

V usage is TRBV7-9 and J usage is TRBJ1-1; possible D gene TRBD1, 6 bases. Germline V CDR1 and CDR2: SEHNR, FQNEAQ (reference sequence). V lost 6 bases and J 4 bases, leaving 15 bases between the germline ends. This CDR3 comprises 14 residues. CDR3 loop: CASSPRGGVTEAFF. The CDR3 DNA reads as TGTGCCAGCAGTCCCAGGGGAGGGGTCACTGAAGCTTTCTTT.

CDR3: CASSQDILTGFGYTF. Here the CDR3 DNA reads TGCGCCAGCAGCCAAGATATTCTGACAGGGTTTGGCTACACCTTC. This chain joins TRBV4-1 and TRBJ1-2, with 7 bases that match TRBD1. The germline gives CDR1 MGHRA, CDR2 YSYEKL. The V gene end was trimmed by 0 bases and the J gene end by 7 bases; junction bases not matched to a gene: 8. This CDR3 is 15 amino acids long.

The chain carries TRBV6-5 and TRBJ1-2, with 7 bases identical to TRBD1. Trimming removed 6 bases from V and 0 bases from J; junction bases left unmatched: 7. The CDR3 contains 15 residues. The germline gives CDR1 MNHEY, CDR2 SVGAGI. The DNA for the CDR3 is TGTGCCAGCAGGGGATCCGGGACAGCTAACTATGGCTACACCTTC. This encodes CASRGSGTANYGYTF.

The rearrangement uses TRBV3-1 (or the pseudogene TRBV3-2) and TRBJ2-1; 13 nucleotides align to TRBD2. Germline V lookup: CDR1 LGHDT, CDR2 YNNKEL (reference sequence). The V segment lost 4 bases and the J segment 7 bases; nucleotides outside the gene matches: 7. The CDR3 spans 16 residues. The CDR3 is CASSLRLAGGINEQFF. The CDR3 DNA reads as TGTGCCAGCAGCCTCAGACTAGCGGGAGGAATTAATGAGCAGTTCTTC.

The chain uses TRBV7-9 and TRBJ1-6; D is uncertain. The germline V and J ends were trimmed by 0 bases and 4 bases, with 7 bases remaining between them. The CDR3 has 15 residues. Germline CDR1 is SEHNR and CDR2 is FQNEAQ (reference sequence). CDR3 nucleotides: TGTGCCAGCAGCTTAGCGGCAGGATATAATTCACCCCTCCACTTT. It encodes CASSLAAGYNSPLHF.